What follows are 12 T cell receptor beta chains derived from one specimen sequenced in a study of blood T cell repertoires in COVID-19 (dated by TCRdb to about 2020). Libraries were made using the immunoSEQ multiplex PCR assay. Sourced from immuneACCESS, this table was stored by TCRdb with only in-frame sequences that have V and J called. A share of the clones is absent; for the studies checked, an unresolved V gene accounts for under half, and the remainder has no known explanation. This sample gives a few hundred thousand clones in total; 65% to 85% of them show up just once. Jointly, the top ten make up about a sixth of the sample. Sequencing was done on a sample of peripheral blood. The receptor set was obtained from a person aged 70 to 80 with COVID-19, enrolled during active disease.

The CDR3 here is CASSSTFYEQYF. CDR3 DNA: TGCGCCAGCAGCTCGACATTCTACGAGCAGTACTTC. This rearrangement joins TRBV5-1 to TRBJ2-7; D is undetermined. Trimming shortened V by 3 bases and J by 3 bases, and 7 bases separated the two germline ends. Germline values: CDR1 SGHRS, CDR2 YFSETQ. The CDR3 totals 12 residues.

The gene calls are TRBV28 and TRBJ2-7, with D possibly TRBD2 on 5 matching bases. Per the germline V gene, CDR1 is MDHEN and CDR2 is SYDVKM. Trimming cost V 8 bases and J 7 bases, with 21 bases left between them. The CDR3 consists of 14 residues. The CDR3 sequence: CASASHFLAGEQYF. DNA for the CDR3: TGTGCCAGCGCAAGCCACTTTCTAGCTGGGGAGCAGTACTTC.

The genes are TRBV7-3 and TRBJ2-2; 7 bases align to TRBD2. The CDR3 has 15 amino acids. The germline V gene has CDR1 SGHTA and CDR2 FQGTGA. Trimming cost V 4 bases and J 1 base; bases outside gene matches: 3. CDR3 nucleotide sequence: TGTGCCAGCAGCTCCGGGACTATGAACACCGGGGAGCTGTTTTTT. This sequence encodes CASSSGTMNTGELFF. Using reference TRBV7-3 and TRBJ2-2 for the parts outside the CDR3, the full variable domain is GAGVSQTPSNKVTEKGKYVELRCDPISGHTALYWYRQSLGQGPEFLIYFQGTGAADDSGLPNDRFFAVRPEGSVSTLKIQRTERGDSAVYLCASSSGTMNTGELFFGEGSRLTVL.

The V call is TRBV5-4, the J call TRBJ2-1; D is possibly TRBD1 (5 bases). The CDR3 is 14 amino acids. The V end was cut by 3 bases, the J end by 9 bases, with 16 bases between. Germline V lookup: CDR1 SGHNT, CDR2 YYREEE (reference sequence). The CDR3 DNA is TGTGCCAGCAGCTCTGAAAGGGGTTATGCTGAGCAGTTCTTC. This codes for CASSSERGYAEQFF.

The J gene is TRBJ2-7, the V gene TRBV6-5; perhaps TRBD2 as D (6 bases). The CDR3 has 14 amino acids. In germline, CDR1 is MNHEY, CDR2 SVGAGI. The V gene lost 1 base and the J gene lost 6 bases, with 13 bases spanning the gap. Written as DNA, the CDR3 is TGTGCCAGCAGTTACTTTTTTGGGGGAGGCGAGCAGTACTTC. Translating it yields CASSYFFGGGEQYF.

V gene TRBV19 combines with J gene TRBJ1-2, with D maybe TRBD1 (5 bases). V was shortened by 5 bases and J by 1 base, with 17 bases between the two germline ends. Germline values: CDR1 LNHDA, CDR2 SQIVND (reference sequence). The CDR3 sequence is 16 residues long. CDR3 residues: CASSWDEEGYNYGYTF. The CDR3 DNA follows: TGTGCCAGTAGTTGGGACGAGGAGGGTTATAACTATGGCTACACCTTC.

The CDR3 bases are TGTGCCAGCAGCTTAAGCCGACATCAAGAGACCCAGTACTTC. Its protein product is CASSLSRHQETQYF. The rearrangement uses TRBV7-3 and TRBJ2-5; D uncertain. Germline CDR1 and CDR2: SGHTA and FQGTGA. Trimming stripped 1 base from V and 2 bases from J, with 8 bases between. This CDR3 is built from 14 residues. Full variable domain (remainder filled in from reference TRBV7-3 and TRBJ2-5): GAGVSQTPSNKVTEKGKYVELRCDPISGHTALYWYRQSLGQGPEFLIYFQGTGAADDSGLPNDRFFAVRPEGSVSTLKIQRTERGDSAVYLCASSLSRHQETQYFGPGTRLLVL.

This chain connects TRBV28 to TRBJ1-5, with 7 bases matching TRBD1. There are 15 residues in the CDR3. Germline-derived CDR1 and CDR2 are MDHEN and SYDVKM. V was pared by 3 bases and J by 2 bases, with 4 bases of the junction left unmatched. CDR3 region: CASSFPGQGNQPQHF. The CDR3 DNA reads as TGTGCCAGCAGTTTCCCCGGACAGGGCAATCAGCCCCAGCATTTT.

This clone was counted a few times. The chain links TRBV29-1 to TRBJ2-7; 7 bases line up with TRBD1. The germline gives CDR1 SQVTM, CDR2 ANQGSEA. The CDR3 totals 11 residues. V was clipped by 7 bases and J by 7 bases; unmatched bases: 7. This chain's CDR3 is CSASIRGEQYF. Written as DNA, the CDR3 is TGCAGCGCTTCAATCAGGGGGGAGCAGTACTTC.

The V call is TRBV27, the J call TRBJ2-2; D call uncertain. The germline V and J ends were trimmed by 3 bases and 1 base, with 9 bases remaining between them. The CDR3 runs 15 residues. The germline CDR1 and CDR2 sequences are MNHEY and SMNVEV (reference sequence). Here the CDR3 DNA reads TGTGCCAGCAGTTTCATTCCCGGGAACACCGGGGAGCTGTTTTTT. Its protein is CASSFIPGNTGELFF.

The chain couples TRBV5-1 to TRBJ1-1; 9 bases agree with TRBD1. The V and J ends lost 0 bases and 6 bases, in that order; junction bases with no gene match: 9. The germline V gene encodes CDR1 SGHRS and CDR2 YFSETQ. This CDR3 spans 16 amino acids. CDR3 DNA sequence: TGCGCCAGCAGCTTGGCCTCACACGGGACAGGGTCTGAAGCTTTCTTT. It encodes CASSLASHGTGSEAFF.

The chain has TRBV11-2 and TRBJ2-7, with 9 nucleotides matching TRBD1. Germline loops: CDR1 SGHAT, CDR2 FQNNGV. The CDR3 has 14 amino acids. V shed 5 bases and J 5 bases; nucleotides not matched to a gene: 7. The CDR3 region is CASSTTGTGNEQYF. CDR3 nucleotide sequence: TGTGCCAGCAGCACCACCGGGACAGGGAACGAGCAGTACTTC.